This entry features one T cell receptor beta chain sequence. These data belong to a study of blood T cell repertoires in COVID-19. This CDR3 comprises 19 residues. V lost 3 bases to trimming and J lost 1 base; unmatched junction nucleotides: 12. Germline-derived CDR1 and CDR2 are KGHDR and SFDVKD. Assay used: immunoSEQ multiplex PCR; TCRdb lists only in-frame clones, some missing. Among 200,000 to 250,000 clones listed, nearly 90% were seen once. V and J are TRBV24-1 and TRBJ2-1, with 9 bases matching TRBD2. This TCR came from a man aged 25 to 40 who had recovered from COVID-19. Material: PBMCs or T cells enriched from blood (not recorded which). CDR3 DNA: TGTGCCACCAGTGATCAAGACCGCGGGAGGGCCCGGTCCTACAATGAGCAGTTCTTC. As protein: CATSDQDRGRARSYNEQFF.